The following is a TCR beta chain sequence with its context. Its target is unknown. CDR1 is SGHTA, CDR2 FQGNSA, per germline. CDR3 size: 16 residues. J lost 2 bases, V lost 5 bases, and 8 bases had no gene match. For the second PCR, which ran for 7 to 11 cycles, a sample-barcoded 5' primer and a J-beta primer mix were used. Each cDNA molecule was tagged by a template-switch adaptor that had 12 random nucleotides. TCRdb independently ran MiXCR on the 5' RACE reads; one entry per CDR3 protein. Of 700,000 to 950,000 distinct CDR3 sequences detected, roughly 41% appear once; the ten largest clones hold under 25%. This record belongs to a study of blood T cells in healthy people across ages. Study-level points and caveats: In these data, TCR beta diversity tracked strongly with naive T cell percentage.

The sequence was obtained from an older woman in good health. The sequenced material came from blood. The chain has TRBV7-2 and TRBJ2-1; TRBD1 matches at 8 bases. As DNA, the CDR3 is TGTGCCAGCAGCCTAGACAGGGGAAGTCCCTACAATGAGCAGTTCTTC. Translated: CASSLDRGSPYNEQFF. The variable domain in full, completed from reference TRBV7-2 and TRBJ2-1, reads GAGVSQSPSNKVTEKGKDVELRCDPISGHTALYWYRQSLGQGLEFLIYFQGNSAPDKSGLPSDRFSAERTGGSVSTLTIQRTQQEDSAVYLCASSLDRGSPYNEQFFGPGTRLTVL.